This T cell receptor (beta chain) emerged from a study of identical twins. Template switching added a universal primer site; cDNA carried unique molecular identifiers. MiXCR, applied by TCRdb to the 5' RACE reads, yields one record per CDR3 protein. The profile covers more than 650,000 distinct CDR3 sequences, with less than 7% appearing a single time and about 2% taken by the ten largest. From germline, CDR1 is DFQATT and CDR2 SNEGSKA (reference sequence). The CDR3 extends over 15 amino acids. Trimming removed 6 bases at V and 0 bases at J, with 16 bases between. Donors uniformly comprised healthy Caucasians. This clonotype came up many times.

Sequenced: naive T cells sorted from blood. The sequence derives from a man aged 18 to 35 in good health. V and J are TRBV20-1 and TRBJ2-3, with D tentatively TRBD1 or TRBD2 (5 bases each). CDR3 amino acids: CSAKPFRDSTDTQYF. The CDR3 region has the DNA TGCAGTGCAAAACCATTCCGGGACAGCACAGATACGCAGTATTTT.